This T cell receptor (beta chain) was profiled in a study of T-cell reconstitution after alpha-beta-depleted transplantation in children (dated by TCRdb to the mid-2010s). For the study in its entirety: Using TCR repertoire profiling, the study quantitatively followed how T-cell immune reconstitution unfolded in children after TCRalphabeta/CD19-depleted allogeneic hematopoietic cell transplantation.

Library preparation was by PCR. Sequencing used an Illumina HiSeq 2500. TCR libraries were prepared with molecular barcoding, using unique molecular identifiers to normalize TCRbeta repertoire quantification. TCRdb applied fastp at Q25 and MiXCR to the public reads, then kept only in-frame beta chains. Duplicate CDR3 protein sequences are folded into a single record with the most common DNA and genes. Counted in this sample were around 440,000 distinct CDR3 sequences; about 11% of them appeared once. The ten top clones hold 2% of the sample. From the germline V gene (reference sequence), CDR1 is DFQATT and CDR2 is SNEGSKA. A distance of 9 bases separates the germline ends of V and J, which lose 0 bases and 5 bases respectively. There are 13 amino acids in the CDR3, from cysteine to phenylalanine inclusive. The kept DNA is CDR3 alone, 39 bases in frame from the first base. The treatment or condition label for this specimen denotes: allogeneic hematopoietic cell transplantation with graft depleted of TCRalphabeta T cells and CD19 B cells. The children who served as transplant recipients had been given grafts of TCRalphabeta/CD19-depleted allogeneic hematopoietic cells.

This clonotype was seen repeatedly, ten times or more. Its antigen is still unknown. Base-call qualities are not available, and no considerably larger clone is one nucleotide away. The investigation overall reported the following: Over the following months the frequencies of hyperexpanded clones went down, and after one year T-cell counts and TCRbeta diversity were mostly credited to newly produced T cells. Apparently early alphabetaT-cell count recovery about two months after transplant reportedly relied on only several hundred rapidly expanded clones derived from non-depleted graft cells. The high TCRbeta diversity at day 60 in some patients was ascribed to recipient T cells and intrathymic progenitors that had survived conditioning.

The sequence derives from a child aged 2 to 10 with inherited bone marrow failure, due to receive a stem cell transplant. The sequenced sample was PBMCs, obtained before TCRalphabeta/CD19-depleted stem cell transplant. This chain joins TRBV20-1 to TRBJ2-3, with the D gene uncertain. The DNA is TGCAGTGCTAGAGACCCATCTCTAGATACGCAGTATTTT. Protein translation: CSARDPSLDTQYF.